Below, 12 T cell receptor beta chains from the same sample are listed, as sequenced in a study of cytomegalovirus exposure and HLA in healthy donors. Vbeta (60) and Jbeta (13) primers were used in the PCR. Using immunoSEQ multiplex PCR, the repertoire was profiled, and TCRdb retains in-frame clones only, with some absent. The data show 110,000 to 150,000 clones, with 73% seen just once and 1% to 1.5% held by the top ten. The sequenced sample was PBMCs. The origin of the receptors is a woman aged 40 to 55 in good health and CMV-seronegative.

This chain links TRBV15 with TRBJ2-5; D is uncertain. Trimming took off 4 bases at V and 4 bases at J, with 10 bases between the two ends. This CDR3 has 13 amino acids. Germline CDR1 LNHNV, CDR2 YYDKDF (reference sequence). This CDR3 is CATSKLDRETQYF. The CDR3 nucleotides read TGTGCCACCAGCAAGCTAGATCGAGAGACCCAGTACTTC.

The chain has TRBV7-9 and TRBJ1-4; 8 nucleotides line up with TRBD1. The ends lost 1 base at V and 8 bases at J; junction bases unmatched: 3. Germline V lookup: CDR1 SEHNR, CDR2 FQNEAQ (reference sequence). The CDR3 is made up of 14 amino acids. The CDR3 here is CASSLGTGKEKLFF. CDR3 bases: TGTGCCAGCAGCTTAGGGACAGGGAAGGAAAAACTGTTTTTT. The whole variable domain, filled in from reference TRBV7-9 and TRBJ1-4, reads DTGVSQNPRHKITKRGQNVTFRCDPISEHNRLYWYRQTLGQGPEFLTYFQNEAQLEKSRLLSDRFSAERPKGSFSTLEIQRTEQGDSAMYLCASSLGTGKEKLFFGSGTQLSVL.

This sequence joins TRBV7-8 and TRBJ2-1; 15 bases map to TRBD2. The CDR3 is 14 residues long. Germline V CDR1 and CDR2: SGHVS, FQNEAQ. After removal of 5 bases from V and 9 bases from J, the junction contained 2 bases not matched to a gene. The CDR3 is CASSRTSGGGEQFF. CDR3 sequence (DNA): TGTGCCAGCAGCCGGACTAGCGGGGGGGGTGAGCAGTTCTTC.

The J gene is TRBJ2-2, the V gene TRBV10-2, with D hard to call. The germline V and J ends were trimmed by 1 base and 4 bases, with 7 bases remaining between them. This CDR3 has 14 amino acids. Germline CDR1 reads WSHSY; CDR2 reads SAAADI. CDR3 in DNA: TGCGCCAGCAGTGAGTGGCGGCGCACCGGGGAGCTGTTTTTT. Residues: CASSEWRRTGELFF.

The chain uses TRBV12-2 and TRBJ1-4; the table gives TRBD1 as D, unverified against the DNA. TRBV12-2 is marked as a pseudogene. This CDR3 contains 12 residues. CDR3 bases: TGTGCAAGTCGCTTATCTGGCGAAAAACTGTTTTTT. This translates into CASRLSGEKLFF.

This chain links TRBV27 with TRBJ1-2; 11 bases are a match to TRBD1. The CDR3 sequence is 13 residues long. V was pared by 6 bases and J by 7 bases, with 4 bases of the junction left unmatched. Looked up from germline, CDR1 is MNHEY and CDR2 is SMNVEV (reference sequence). The CDR3 loop reads CASRRGQGAGYTF. The CDR3, as DNA: TGTGCCAGCAGGAGAGGACAGGGGGCTGGCTACACCTTC.

The chain recombines TRBV7-2 with TRBJ2-4; D might be TRBD2 (5 bases). V was cut by 3 bases and J by 1 base, with 7 bases left in between. CDR3 length: 14 amino acids. From germline, CDR1 is SGHTA and CDR2 FQGNSA. The DNA of the CDR3 is TGTGCCAGCAGCTTTGGCGGGGCCAAAAACATTCAGTACTTC. It encodes CASSFGGAKNIQYF. The complete variable domain, with remaining parts taken from reference TRBV7-2 and TRBJ2-4, reads GAGVSQSPSNKVTEKGKDVELRCDPISGHTALYWYRQSLGQGLEFLIYFQGNSAPDKSGLPSDRFSAERTGGSVSTLTIQRTQQEDSAVYLCASSFGGAKNIQYFGAGTRLSVL.

The rearrangement joins TRBV2 to TRBJ2-3; 8 nucleotides match TRBD2. CDR1 and CDR2 from the germline V gene are SNHLY and FYNNEI. Trimming removed 5 bases from V and 2 bases from J; junction bases left unmatched: 3. The CDR3 is made up of 14 amino acids. CDR3 region: CASSRGGLTDTQYF. The CDR3 DNA follows: TGTGCCAGCAGTCGGGGGGGCCTCACAGATACGCAGTATTTT.

This clone came up a few times. CDR3 coding DNA: TGTGCCAGTATCAGCGAAAAACGGACAGATCACACTGAAGCTTTCTTT. Encoded protein: CASISEKRTDHTEAFF. The J gene is TRBJ1-1, the V gene TRBV19; tentatively, D is TRBD1 (6 bases). The CDR3 is made up of 16 amino acids. V dropped 7 bases and J dropped 3 bases, with 21 bases sitting between them. The germline V gene has CDR1 LNHDA and CDR2 SQIVND (reference sequence).

This clone was seen a handful of times. This chain uses TRBV5-1 with TRBJ1-1; tentative D call: TRBD1 (6 bases). Trimming took 4 bases from V and 14 from J, leaving 21 bases between them. Germline values: CDR1 SGHRS, CDR2 YFSETQ. CDR3 length equals 13 residues. CDR3 region: CASSQRQAETWFF. In DNA form, the CDR3 reads TGCGCCAGCAGCCAAAGACAGGCCGAGACGTGGTTCTTT.

V gene TRBV28 combines with J gene TRBJ2-4, with TRBD2 matching over 7 bases. This CDR3 comprises 14 residues. Germline values: CDR1 MDHEN, CDR2 SYDVKM. The V segment lost 6 bases and the J segment 8 bases; nucleotides outside the gene matches: 10. The CDR3 nucleotides are TGTGCCAGCAGAAGAAGCGGGGCTAAGCACATTCAGTACTTC. Its protein is CASRRSGAKHIQYF.

The rearrangement links TRBV27 to TRBJ1-2; no definite D call. The V gene's germline CDR1 is MNHEY and CDR2 SMNVEV (reference sequence). The CDR3 length is 16 residues. V was pared by 2 bases and J by 6 bases, with 19 bases between. CDR3 DNA sequence: TGTGCCAGCAGTTTAACCGGTGACCGGAGAAGTGATGGCTACACCTTC. Its protein product is CASSLTGDRRSDGYTF.